This T cell receptor (beta chain) derives from a study of beta chain features in type 1 diabetes. As for this clone: Antigen specificity is unknown. Other DNA sequences in the same sample also yield this CDR3.

Expressed TCRB transcripts got sequenced, as all isolated RNA was reverse transcribed. Using immunoSEQ multiplex PCR, the repertoire was profiled, and TCRdb retains in-frame clones only, with some absent. The sample comprises almost 350,000 clones, 8% of which are singletons, and under 0.5% rests with the top ten. The length of the CDR3 is 13 residues. The V end was cut by 1 base, the J end by 2 bases, with 4 bases between. Germline loops: CDR1 KGHSH, CDR2 LQKENI. Study-level points and caveats: Moderate yet significant TCRB CDR3 shortening was seen in Type 1 diabetes patients in all four CD4+ subsets. Naive, central memory and Treg TCRB repertoires seemed to resemble each other more closely in patients than they did in healthy donors. VDJ junctions in type 1 diabetes patients carried more deletions and fewer insertions.

Sample: central memory CD4+ T cells from blood. The sequence was obtained from a woman aged 18-29 years in good health. The chain links TRBV18 to TRBJ2-3; D call uncertain. CDR3: CASSPQNTDTQYF. DNA for the CDR3: TGTGCCAGCTCACCACAGAACACAGATACGCAGTATTTT. The full variable domain, rest sourced from reference TRBV18 and TRBJ2-3, is NAGVMQNPRHLVRRRGQEARLRCSPMKGHSHVYWYRQLPEEGLKFMVYLQKENIIDESGMPKERFSAEFPKEGPSILRIQQVVRGDSAAYFCASSPQNTDTQYFGPGTRLTVL.